The 13 T cell receptor beta chains in this list originate from one sample, sequenced in a study of blood T cell repertoires in COVID-19. Method: immunoSEQ multiplex PCR; TCRdb's copy keeps in-frame clones and lacks some. Altogether hundreds of thousands of clones are present, roughly 87% being singletons, with the ten largest covering about 1%. Material for sequencing was PBMCs or T cells enriched from blood (not recorded which). The receptor source for this set is a young woman who had recovered from COVID-19.

The rearrangement links TRBV7-2 to TRBJ2-2; D is ambiguous. This CDR3 is 13 amino acids long. Germline V gives CDR1 SGHTA, CDR2 FQGNSA. Trimming cost V 0 bases and J 8 bases, with 7 bases left between them. The CDR3 sequence: CASSLARQGELFF. In DNA form, the CDR3 reads TGTGCCAGCAGCTTAGCGCGGCAGGGGGAGCTGTTTTTT.

The chain combines TRBV7-9 with TRBJ2-1; D possibly corresponds to TRBD2 (5 bases). Per the germline V gene, CDR1 is SEHNR and CDR2 is FQNEAQ (reference sequence). The CDR3 spans 13 residues. V was cut by 5 bases and J by 5 bases, with 10 bases left in between. The CDR3 DNA is TGTGCCAGCAGCGCGCGGGTGAACAATGAGCAGTTCTTC. Protein: CASSARVNNEQFF.

V and J are TRBV24-1 and TRBJ2-1, with D tentatively TRBD1 (6 bases). The CDR3 has 13 residues. Germline-derived CDR1 and CDR2 are KGHDR and SFDVKD. The V end lost 4 bases, the J end lost 8 bases, and 11 bases lay between the germline ends. The CDR3 DNA reads TGTGCCACCAGTGACTTCAGGGGCGATGAGCAGTTCTTC. This gives the protein CATSDFRGDEQFF.

This sequence joins TRBV30 and TRBJ2-3, with D possibly matching TRBD2 (6 bases). V was pared by 7 bases and J by 4 bases, with 9 bases between. The CDR3 consists of 11 residues. Germline V gene sequence: CDR1 GTSNPN, CDR2 SVGIG (reference sequence). CDR3 amino acids: CASRLADTQYF. The CDR3 DNA is TGTGCCTCCCGACTAGCAGATACGCAGTATTTT.

J is TRBJ2-7 and V is TRBV4-1; the D is unclear. Trimming took 0 bases from V and 9 from J, leaving 21 bases between them. This CDR3 spans 16 amino acids. Per the germline V gene, CDR1 is MGHRA and CDR2 is YSYEKL. This CDR3 is CASSQDFGGFSFRQYF. CDR3 nucleotides: TGCGCCAGCAGCCAAGACTTTGGCGGTTTCTCTTTTAGGCAGTACTTC.

J is TRBJ1-2 and V is TRBV7-9; perhaps TRBD1 as D (5 bases). The germline V gene has CDR1 SEHNR and CDR2 FQNEAQ (reference sequence). V was trimmed by 0 bases and J by 11 bases, leaving 10 bases between them. This CDR3 is built from 12 residues. The CDR3 sequence is CASSLALDKYTF. The CDR3 nucleotides are TGTGCCAGCAGCTTAGCATTGGACAAGTACACCTTC.

The chain has TRBV7-8 and TRBJ1-1, with 7 bases lining up with TRBD1. Germline V lookup: CDR1 SGHVS, CDR2 FQNEAQ. The CDR3 runs to 19 residues. V shed 5 bases and J 1 base; nucleotides not matched to a gene: 19. The CDR3 loop reads CASSEPTGTVTGPNTEAFF. The CDR3 bases are TGTGCCAGCAGCGAACCGACAGGGACGGTTACGGGGCCGAACACTGAAGCTTTCTTT.

CDR3 nucleotide sequence: TGTGCCAGTCGGAGCGGGGCCCTCCAAGAGACCCAGTACTTC. Amino acid sequence: CASRSGALQETQYF. The J gene is TRBJ2-5, the V gene TRBV7-3; TRBD2 matches at 7 bases. The V gene end was trimmed by 9 bases and the J gene end by 1 base; junction bases not matched to a gene: 8. Per the germline V gene, CDR1 is SGHTA and CDR2 is FQGTGA. There are 14 residues in the CDR3.

The V call is TRBV28, the J call TRBJ1-2, with D possibly being TRBD1 (5 bases). Germline V gives CDR1 MDHEN, CDR2 SYDVKM. This CDR3 is 15 amino acids long. Trimming left V 2 bases short and J 8 bases short, with 18 bases between. The CDR3 loop is CASSLRTRVARGYTF. CDR3 nucleotide sequence: TGTGCCAGCAGTTTACGCACCAGGGTGGCGCGGGGCTACACCTTC.

CDR3 coding DNA: TGTGCCAGCAACTCCGACAGGGTCGGTTCACCCCTCCACTTT. Translating it yields CASNSDRVGSPLHF. The chain has TRBV25-1 and TRBJ1-6; TRBD1 matches 7 bases. The germline V gene encodes CDR1 MGHDK and CDR2 SYGVNS. V was clipped by 7 bases and J by 9 bases; unmatched bases: 9. The CDR3 runs to 14 residues.

V is TRBV11-3 and J is TRBJ2-1; D is unresolved. Germline V lookup: CDR1 SGHNT, CDR2 YENEEA. V lost 5 bases and J 11 bases, leaving 10 bases between the germline ends. This CDR3 is 11 amino acids long. CDR3 protein: CASSIGGQQFF. The DNA of the CDR3 is TGTGCCAGCAGCATAGGTGGGCAGCAGTTCTTC. Complete variable domain (other parts from reference TRBV11-3 and TRBJ2-1): EAGVVQSPRYKIIEKKQPVAFWCNPISGHNTLYWYLQNLGQGPELLIRYENEEAVDDSQLPKDRFSAERLKGVDSTLKIQPAELGDSAVYLCASSIGGQQFFGPGTRLTVL.

V is TRBV10-2 and J is TRBJ2-2; D gene ambiguous. Trimming removed 4 bases at V and 4 bases at J, with 10 bases between. The V gene's germline CDR1 is WSHSY and CDR2 SAAADI. The CDR3 is 14 amino acids. The CDR3 region has the DNA TGCGCCAGCAGTGCATTAGCCACCACCGGGGAGCTGTTTTTT. This sequence encodes CASSALATTGELFF.

This clone occurred once. The chain carries TRBV5-1 and TRBJ2-3; 8 bases match TRBD1. The CDR3 runs 14 residues. V lost 4 bases to trimming and J lost 4 bases; unmatched junction nucleotides: 5. Germline-derived CDR1 and CDR2 are SGHRS and YFSETQ. The CDR3 sequence is CASSGQGSADTQYF. CDR3 nucleotide sequence: TGCGCCAGCAGCGGACAGGGATCAGCAGATACGCAGTATTTT.